This TCR beta chain was recovered during a study of blood T cell repertoires in COVID-19. Two negative PCRs, clearance, or symptom resolution characterized the recovered Cohort 3 donors. This CDR3 spans 17 amino acids. Germline V gene sequence: CDR1 SGHTS, CDR2 YDEGEE. V trimming: 0 bases; J trimming: 2 bases; junction bases outside the gene matches: 2. In the study's own analysis: Amplification of reference gene primers provided the estimated nucleated cell counts. Data came from immunoSEQ multiplex PCR; TCRdb stores just in-frame clones and leaves some out. V and J calls and clone size are copied from that table; D and trimming were computed from the DNA. The table has a few hundred thousand clones, roughly 90% seen once.

The source material was PBMCs or T cells enriched from blood (not recorded which). The source is a woman younger than 45 who had recovered from COVID-19. The chain recombines TRBV5-8 with TRBJ2-5; 15 nucleotides align to TRBD2. CDR3 amino acids: CASSLGTSGGVQETQYF. In DNA form, the CDR3 reads TGTGCCAGCAGCTTGGGGACTAGCGGGGGGGTACAAGAGACCCAGTACTTC.